This is a list of T cell receptor beta chains from one sample in a study of cytomegalovirus exposure and HLA in healthy donors. Only in-frame clones appear in the TCRdb table, and some are missing; sequencing was by immunoSEQ multiplex PCR. The sample records 110,000 or so clones, 70% to 85% being singletons. The sample consisted of PBMCs. The receptors stem from a middle-aged woman in good health and CMV-seropositive. CDR3s include the opening cysteine and the closing phenylalanine or tryptophan. Fields, in order: D gene, V gene, J gene, clone size, CDR3 DNA, CDR3 protein. D genes are given only for firm matches. Size values are once, few and many counts, or a class for expanded clones, and some rows have none.

D gene: -
V gene: TRBV27
J gene: TRBJ1-6
clone size: -
CDR3 DNA: TGTGCCAGCAGTTACTCCGGGTCGCGACTAAATTCACCCCTCCACTTT
CDR3 protein: CASSYSGSRLNSPLHF

D gene: -
V gene: TRBV6-6
J gene: TRBJ1-5
clone size: -
CDR3 DNA: TGTGCCAGCAAGGAGAGGGAGGGCAATCAGCCCCAGCATTTT
CDR3 protein: CASKEREGNQPQHF

D gene: -
V gene: TRBV9
J gene: TRBJ1-1
clone size: -
CDR3 DNA: TGTGCCAGCAGCGTAGCCCCACAGGGATTGAACACTGAAGCTTTCTTT
CDR3 protein: CASSVAPQGLNTEAFF

D gene: -
V gene: TRBV6-5
J gene: TRBJ2-7
clone size: -
CDR3 DNA: TGTGCCAGCAGTTACTCGCCTTGGGGGGGCTCCAACGAGCAGTACTTC
CDR3 protein: CASSYSPWGGSNEQYF

D gene: TRBD1
V gene: TRBV4-2
J gene: TRBJ1-1
clone size: -
CDR3 DNA: TGTGCCAGCAGCCCCGGGACAGGACTAGGATGGGTGAACACTGAAGCTTTCTTT
CDR3 protein: CASSPGTGLGWVNTEAFF

D gene: TRBD1
V gene: TRBV13
J gene: TRBJ2-3
clone size: few
CDR3 DNA: TGTGCCAGCGAGGACAGGGGCACAGATACGCAGTATTTT
CDR3 protein: CASEDRGTDTQYF

D gene: TRBD1
V gene: TRBV19
J gene: TRBJ1-2
clone size: -
CDR3 DNA: TGTGCCAGTAGTATCGACAGGGGGGGGTATGGCTACACCTTC
CDR3 protein: CASSIDRGGYGYTF

D gene: -
V gene: TRBV6-5
J gene: TRBJ2-7
clone size: -
CDR3 DNA: TGTGCCAGCAGTTACCTTGGAGCCGAGCAGTACTTC
CDR3 protein: CASSYLGAEQYF

D gene: -
V gene: TRBV6-5
J gene: TRBJ2-1
clone size: -
CDR3 DNA: TGTGCCAGCAGTTACGGTAGTGGCAATGAGCAGTTCTTC
CDR3 protein: CASSYGSGNEQFF

D gene: TRBD2
V gene: TRBV4-2
J gene: TRBJ2-3
clone size: -
CDR3 DNA: TGTGCCAGCAGCCCCGGACTAGCGGGGGCCACAGATACGCAGTATTTT
CDR3 protein: CASSPGLAGATDTQYF

D gene: -
V gene: TRBV9
J gene: TRBJ2-1
clone size: -
CDR3 DNA: TGTGCCAGCAGCGTAGCGAGGGCCTCTTACAATGAGCAGTTCTTC
CDR3 protein: CASSVARASYNEQFF

D gene: TRBD1
V gene: TRBV25-1
J gene: TRBJ1-5
clone size: -
CDR3 DNA: TGTGCCAGCGCAGGACAGGGGCGGTATCAGCCCCAGCATTTT
CDR3 protein: CASAGQGRYQPQHF

D gene: -
V gene: TRBV5-1
J gene: TRBJ1-1
clone size: -
CDR3 DNA: TGCGCCAGCTCTTTGCGCCCGACAGGTCAGAACACTGAAGCTTTCTTT
CDR3 protein: CASSLRPTGQNTEAFF

D gene: TRBD1
V gene: TRBV4-3
J gene: TRBJ1-1
clone size: -
CDR3 DNA: TGCGCCAGCAGCCAAGCCGGGACAGGTTTGAACACTGAAGCTTTCTTT
CDR3 protein: CASSQAGTGLNTEAFF

D gene: TRBD1
V gene: TRBV28
J gene: TRBJ1-6
clone size: -
CDR3 DNA: TGTGCCAGCAGTTTACGGCGGGACAGCAGTTCCTCCTATAATTCACCCCTCCACTTT
CDR3 protein: CASSLRRDSSSSYNSPLHF

D gene: -
V gene: TRBV7-8
J gene: TRBJ2-6
clone size: -
CDR3 DNA: TGTGCCAGCAGCCCACTGGGGCAGGTCGCCGAACACGTCCTGACTTTC
CDR3 protein: CASSPLGQVAEHVLTF

D gene: TRBD1
V gene: TRBV28
J gene: TRBJ2-7
clone size: -
CDR3 DNA: TGTGCCAGCAGTTTGCTCGGGCAGGGGGTCTTCGAGCAGTACTTC
CDR3 protein: CASSLLGQGVFEQYF

D gene: -
V gene: TRBV18
J gene: TRBJ2-3
clone size: -
CDR3 DNA: TGTGCCAGCTCACCAGTAGCTAGCACAGATACGCAGTATTTT
CDR3 protein: CASSPVASTDTQYF

D gene: -
V gene: TRBV29-1
J gene: TRBJ1-1
clone size: -
CDR3 DNA: TGCAGCGTGCAAGACAGGTGGGACACTGAAGCTTTCTTT
CDR3 protein: CSVQDRWDTEAFF

D gene: TRBD1
V gene: TRBV6-1
J gene: TRBJ1-2
clone size: -
CDR3 DNA: TGTGCCAGCAGCAACCGGGACAGCTATGGCTACACCTTC
CDR3 protein: CASSNRDSYGYTF

D gene: TRBD1
V gene: TRBV6-6
J gene: TRBJ1-5
clone size: few
CDR3 DNA: TGTGCCAGCAGCCAGGACAGGGGAATTAAGCCCCAGCATTTT
CDR3 protein: CASSQDRGIKPQHF

D gene: TRBD1
V gene: TRBV6-5
J gene: TRBJ1-2
clone size: -
CDR3 DNA: TGTGCCAGCAGCCGAGGGACAGGGCCTAACTATGGCTACACCTTC
CDR3 protein: CASSRGTGPNYGYTF

D gene: TRBD1
V gene: TRBV2
J gene: TRBJ1-2
clone size: -
CDR3 DNA: TGTGCCAGCAGTGAAACTTCGGCAGGGGGCGACGGCTACACCTTC
CDR3 protein: CASSETSAGGDGYTF

D gene: -
V gene: TRBV5-1
J gene: TRBJ2-5
clone size: -
CDR3 DNA: TGCGCCAGCAGCTCACAGGGTAGGGAAGAGACCCAGTACTTC
CDR3 protein: CASSSQGREETQYF

D gene: -
V gene: TRBV5-4
J gene: TRBJ1-1
clone size: -
CDR3 DNA: TGTGCCAGCAGTTATAGATTCAGGGGATTAAGCACTGAAGCTTTCTTT
CDR3 protein: CASSYRFRGLSTEAFF

D gene: TRBD1
V gene: TRBV9
J gene: TRBJ2-5
clone size: few
CDR3 DNA: TGTGCCAGCAGCGTCGCGGACCTCGGGACAGCCCAAGAGACCCAGTACTTC
CDR3 protein: CASSVADLGTAQETQYF

D gene: TRBD2
V gene: TRBV9
J gene: TRBJ2-1
clone size: -
CDR3 DNA: TGTGCCAGCAGCCCCCCAAGTAGCGGGGTTATCTTC
CDR3 protein: CASSPPSSGVIF

D gene: -
V gene: TRBV9
J gene: TRBJ1-2
clone size: -
CDR3 DNA: TGTGCCAGCAGCGTAGGGGCGGGGTTGGATGGCTACACCTTC
CDR3 protein: CASSVGAGLDGYTF

D gene: TRBD1
V gene: TRBV6-5
J gene: TRBJ2-5
clone size: -
CDR3 DNA: TGTGCCAGCAGGGAAAGACAGGGGTCCCCAGAGACCCAGTACTTC
CDR3 protein: CASRERQGSPETQYF

D gene: -
V gene: TRBV6-5
J gene: TRBJ1-1
clone size: few
CDR3 DNA: TGTGCCAGCAGTTACTCTGGGGGCAGGGGGAACACTGAAGCTTTCTTT
CDR3 protein: CASSYSGGRGNTEAFF

D gene: TRBD1
V gene: TRBV5-1
J gene: TRBJ2-7
clone size: -
CDR3 DNA: TGCGCCAGCAGCTTATCCGGACGGGACAGGGACGAGCAGTACTTC
CDR3 protein: CASSLSGRDRDEQYF

D gene: TRBD1
V gene: TRBV7-2
J gene: TRBJ2-7
clone size: -
CDR3 DNA: TGTGCCAGCCAACTTCGGGAACAGGGGGGTTACGAGCAGTACTTC
CDR3 protein: CASQLREQGGYEQYF

D gene: -
V gene: TRBV29-1
J gene: TRBJ2-2
clone size: once
CDR3 DNA: TGCAGCGTGTCCCAGGGTTCCACCGGGGAGCTGTTTTTT
CDR3 protein: CSVSQGSTGELFF

D gene: TRBD1
V gene: TRBV4-2
J gene: TRBJ2-7
clone size: -
CDR3 DNA: TGTGCCAGCAGCCTCGGGACAGGGGGCGAGCAGTACTTC
CDR3 protein: CASSLGTGGEQYF

D gene: TRBD1
V gene: TRBV18
J gene: TRBJ2-7
clone size: -
CDR3 DNA: TGTGCCAGCTCACCCGGGACAGGGGACGAGCAGTACTTC
CDR3 protein: CASSPGTGDEQYF

D gene: TRBD1
V gene: TRBV9
J gene: TRBJ2-6
clone size: -
CDR3 DNA: TGTGCCAGCAGCCCCCGGACAGGGCGCGGGGCCAACGTCCTGACTTTC
CDR3 protein: CASSPRTGRGANVLTF

D gene: -
V gene: TRBV15
J gene: TRBJ2-5
clone size: -
CDR3 DNA: TGTGCCACCAGCAGAGATCGGAGGTCTGGGGAGACCCAGTACTTC
CDR3 protein: CATSRDRRSGETQYF

D gene: TRBD2
V gene: TRBV5-1
J gene: TRBJ2-7
clone size: few
CDR3 DNA: TGCGCCAGCGGTATAGCGGGGGTTGCCTACGAGCAGTACTTC
CDR3 protein: CASGIAGVAYEQYF

D gene: TRBD2
V gene: TRBV13
J gene: TRBJ2-1
clone size: -
CDR3 DNA: TGTGCCAGCGGCCAGGGACTAGAGGGCCCGGATGAGCAGTTCTTC
CDR3 protein: CASGQGLEGPDEQFF

D gene: -
V gene: TRBV7-3
J gene: TRBJ1-1
clone size: once
CDR3 DNA: TGTGCCAGCAGCAAAGGGGGTGGGTTCTACACTGAAGCTTTCTTT
CDR3 protein: CASSKGGGFYTEAFF